This T cell receptor beta chain was sequenced during a study of cytomegalovirus exposure and HLA in healthy donors. V lost 5 bases to trimming and J lost 3 bases, with 22 bases between them. The CDR3 is made up of 17 amino acids. The V gene's germline CDR1 is SGHAT and CDR2 FQNNGV. Only in-frame clones appear in the TCRdb table, and some are missing; sequencing was by immunoSEQ multiplex PCR. The repertoire holds more than 55,000 clones, with about 96% as singletons. Notes on this clone: What it recognizes is unknown.

The donors were members of the validation cohort comprising 120 subjects, separate from the approximately 670-subject first cohort. Whole-study results and caveats: A few of the chains that were CMV-associated were confirmed in vitro to be specific for CMV antigens.

The sequencing sample was made of PBMCs. This sequence joins TRBV11-2 and TRBJ2-5; tentative D call: TRBD2 (5 bases). The receptor comes from a man aged 18 to 29 in good health and CMV-seronegative. The CDR3 sequence: CASSPRTSFFTEETQYF. The CDR3 coding sequence is TGTGCCAGCAGCCCTCGAACTAGTTTCTTTACAGAAGAGACCCAGTACTTC. Full variable domain (rest looked up from reference TRBV11-2 and TRBJ2-5): EAGVAQSPRYKIIEKRQSVAFWCNPISGHATLYWYQQILGQGPKLLIQFQNNGVVDDSQLPKDRFSAERLKGVDSTLKIQPAKLEDSAVYLCASSPRTSFFTEETQYFGPGTRLLVL.